This TCR beta chain is from a study of blood T cells in healthy people across ages. About the study: About one barcoded beta molecule per two T cells was captured by template switching.

Study results and caveats: It was the long-lived donors that had more naive CD4+ cells and higher diversity than aged donors.

Sample-barcoded 5' priming and a J-beta primer mix drove a second PCR of about 6 to 11 cycles. Using its own MiXCR run on the 5' RACE reads, TCRdb lists one record per CDR3 protein. The table has 850,000 to 950,000 distinct CDR3 sequences, 29% seen once. A few counts support this clonotype. Antigen: not known. The CDR3 extends over 17 amino acids. V was pared by 6 bases and J by 2 bases, with 10 bases of the junction left unmatched. The sequencing sample was made of blood. This receptor was obtained from a woman older than 75 in good health. The V call is TRBV12-3 or TRBV12-4, the J call TRBJ2-2, with 9 nucleotides matching TRBD2. The CDR3 region is CASSRQAGGLNTGELFF. CDR3 nucleotide sequence: TGTGCCAGCAGCCGCCAGGCGGGGGGGCTTAACACCGGGGAGCTGTTTTTT.